Here is one T cell receptor beta chain with its context. This sample was taken from a study of blood T cell repertoires in COVID-19. Study in general: Sources were T cells, B-cell-depleted T cells, or PBMCs; the material itself was cDNA or gDNA.

V shed 4 bases, J shed 4 bases, and the junction held 2 bases outside the gene matches. The CDR3 sequence is 14 residues long. The germline V gene has CDR1 SGHAT and CDR2 FQNNGV. Profiled with immunoSEQ multiplex PCR; TCRdb holds only in-frame clones, not every one. The data show about 55,000 clones, about nine tenths seen once. The receptor was derived from a man aged 50 or older with active COVID-19. The J gene is TRBJ2-7, the V gene TRBV11-2; TRBD1 matches at 12 bases. Sequencing used peripheral blood. The CDR3 nucleotides read TGTGCCAGCAGCTGGGACAGGGGGCCTTACGAGCAGTACTTC. The encoded protein is CASSWDRGPYEQYF.